This T cell receptor beta chain was sequenced during a study of T cells in Graves' hyperthyroidism and ophthalmopathy. Amplified TCR beta CDR3 regions came from RNA transcripts. HTBI primers were employed in a first-round RT-PCR of the TCR CDR3. A single record per CDR3 protein comes from TCRdb applying MiXCR to the multiplex PCR reads. The sample shows fewer than 900,000 distinct CDR3 sequences, over 15% of them seen only once. General study points: Most expanded thyroid clonotypes above 0.001 also appeared in blood.

Notes on this clonotype: Its antigen remains unknown.

Subjects aged 18 to 65 presented with newly diagnosed hyperthyroidism of less than 2 months' duration. The V gene end was trimmed by 3 bases and the J gene end by 9 bases; junction bases not matched to a gene: 18. CDR1 and CDR2 (germline): SGHKS, YYEKEE (reference sequence). There are 17 residues in the CDR3. The chain links TRBV5-5 to TRBJ2-1; TRBD2 agrees at 7 bases. The source is a man younger than 30 with Graves' hyperthyroidism. Sequencing was carried out using blood. CDR3 residues: CASSSFSPRAGDLEQFF. The CDR3 nucleotides read TGTGCCAGCAGCTCCTTTTCTCCCAGGGCGGGAGATCTTGAGCAGTTCTTC.